This is a list of T cell receptor beta chains from one sample in a study of T cell responses to AZD1222 COVID-19 vaccine. Data came from immunoSEQ multiplex PCR; TCRdb stores just in-frame clones and leaves some out. The sample shows 150,000 to 160,000 clones, approximately 90% of them seen only once. The material sequenced was peripheral blood, taken on day 0 of AZD1222 vaccination. These receptors originate from an adult in good health. CDR3s include the opening cysteine and the closing phenylalanine or tryptophan. D genes are given only for firm matches. Clone size is not always given. Where it is, it says once, few, many or a class for expanded clones.

cdr3_length	clone_size	v_call	d_call	j_call	cdr3_aa	cdr3_nt
13	.	TRBV19	TRBD2	TRBJ2-1	CASSIQGGNEQFF	TGTGCCAGTAGTATACAGGGAGGGAATGAGCAGTTCTTC
14	.	TRBV5-4	TRBD2	TRBJ2-7	CASSLVGRVYEQYF	TGTGCCAGCAGCTTGGTCGGGAGGGTTTACGAGCAGTACTTC
21	.	TRBV6-1	TRBD1	TRBJ1-5	CASSETDRGRRIGDPNQPQHF	TGTGCCAGCAGTGAAACCGACAGGGGGCGAAGAATTGGGGACCCAAATCAGCCCCAGCATTTT
15	.	TRBV7-2	.	TRBJ2-7	CASSLEDYISYEQYF	TGTGCCAGCAGCTTAGAGGATTATATCTCCTACGAGCAGTACTTC
18	.	TRBV3-1/TRBV3-2	.	TRBJ2-7	CASSQDYRKRHATYEQYF	TGTGCCAGCAGCCAAGATTATAGGAAGCGTCACGCGACCTACGAGCAGTACTTC
15	.	TRBV11-3	TRBD1	TRBJ2-1	CASSLGQGAYNEQFF	TGTGCCAGCAGCTTAGGGCAGGGGGCTTACAATGAGCAGTTCTTC
13	.	TRBV7-9	.	TRBJ1-3	CASIPRAGNTIYF	TGTGCCAGTATCCCCCGGGCCGGAAACACCATATATTTT
14	once	TRBV3-1/TRBV3-2	TRBD2	TRBJ2-7	CASSPALAGHEQYF	TGTGCCAGCAGCCCTGCCCTAGCGGGACACGAGCAGTACTTC
14	.	TRBV3-1/TRBV3-2	.	TRBJ2-5	CASSRMEGQETQYF	TGTGCCAGCAGTAGAATGGAGGGGCAAGAGACCCAGTACTTC
12	.	TRBV28	.	TRBJ2-7	CASSLGIYEQYF	TGTGCCAGCAGTTTAGGAATCTACGAGCAGTACTTC
14	.	TRBV5-4	.	TRBJ2-4	CASSLAEWGDIQYF	TGTGCCAGCAGCTTGGCCGAGTGGGGGGACATTCAGTACTTC
16	few	TRBV28	TRBD1	TRBJ1-2	CASGGTGGPTDYGYTF	TGTGCCAGCGGGGGGACAGGGGGCCCCACAGACTATGGCTACACCTTC
15	.	TRBV28	TRBD1	TRBJ2-7	CASSGGGQGLFVQYF	TGTGCCAGCAGTGGGGGGGGACAGGGACTTTTTGTGCAGTACTTC
16	.	TRBV5-6	.	TRBJ1-1	CASSLGRGVQNTEAFF	TGTGCCAGCAGCTTAGGGAGGGGGGTACAGAACACTGAAGCTTTCTTT